This T cell receptor beta chain was identified during a study of T cells in tuberculosis. Study-wide context: In South Africa, adults with active tuberculosis were compared with IGRA-negative and latently infected IGRA-positive adolescents. Samples predate treatment or fall within its first 7 days.

V was trimmed by 3 bases and J by 3 bases, leaving 13 bases between them. Germline V gene sequence: CDR1 SGHDT, CDR2 YYEEEE. The CDR3 is 15 residues long. Study-wide findings and caveats: Smaller distances to GMM-specific TCRs suggested their expansion in active tuberculosis.

Note on this clone: Its antigen is currently unknown.

Time point in this sample: new active TB diagnosis, blood taken before or within 7 days of starting treatment. Confirmation came from sputum smear and/or culture positivity for M. tuberculosis. Sequencing was performed with immunoSEQ multiplex PCR; in TCRdb, only in-frame clones are kept and a portion is missing. The repertoire has tens of thousands of clones, 93% of them found once; the top ten carry approximately 10%. The sequences come from PBMCs, collected at tuberculosis diagnosis. This chain uses TRBV5-6 with TRBJ1-3; TRBD1 might be the D (6 bases). The receptor comes from an adult with tuberculosis. CDR3 nucleotides: TGTGCCAGCAGCTCGCGGGGGGGCGGTGGAAACACCATATATTTT. Translated, it gives CASSSRGGGGNTIYF. Drawing the rest from reference TRBV5-6 and TRBJ1-3, the complete variable domain is DAGVTQSPTHLIKTRGQQVTLRCSPKSGHDTVSWYQQALGQGPQFIFQYYEEEERQRGNFPDRFSGHQFPNYSSELNVNALLLGDSALYLCASSSRGGGGNTIYFGEGSWLTVV.